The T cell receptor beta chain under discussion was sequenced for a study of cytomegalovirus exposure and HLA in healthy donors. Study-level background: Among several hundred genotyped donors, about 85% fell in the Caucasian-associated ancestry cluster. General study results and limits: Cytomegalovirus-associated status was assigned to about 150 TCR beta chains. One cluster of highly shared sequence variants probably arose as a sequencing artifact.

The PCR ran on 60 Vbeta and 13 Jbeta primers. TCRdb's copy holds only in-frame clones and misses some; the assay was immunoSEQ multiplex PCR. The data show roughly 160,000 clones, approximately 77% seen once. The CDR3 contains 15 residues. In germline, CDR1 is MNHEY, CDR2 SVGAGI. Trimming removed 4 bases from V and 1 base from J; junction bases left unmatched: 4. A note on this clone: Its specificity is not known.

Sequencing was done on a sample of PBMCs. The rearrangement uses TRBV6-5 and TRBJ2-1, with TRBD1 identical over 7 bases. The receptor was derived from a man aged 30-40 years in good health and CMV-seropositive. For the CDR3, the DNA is TGTGCCAGCAGTTGGGGGACAGAGTCCTACAATGAGCAGTTCTTC. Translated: CASSWGTESYNEQFF.